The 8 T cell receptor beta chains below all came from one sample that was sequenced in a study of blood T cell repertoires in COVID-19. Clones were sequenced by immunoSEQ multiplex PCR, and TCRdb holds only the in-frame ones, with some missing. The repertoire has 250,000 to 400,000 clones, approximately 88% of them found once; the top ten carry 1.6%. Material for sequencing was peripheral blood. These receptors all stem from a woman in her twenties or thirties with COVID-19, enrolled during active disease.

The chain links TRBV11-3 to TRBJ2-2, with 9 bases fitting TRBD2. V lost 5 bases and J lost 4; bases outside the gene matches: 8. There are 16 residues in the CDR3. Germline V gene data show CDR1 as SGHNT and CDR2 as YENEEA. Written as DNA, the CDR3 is TGTGCCAGCAGCCCGAGAGCGGGGGGTTTCACCGGGGAGCTGTTTTTT. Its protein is CASSPRAGGFTGELFF.

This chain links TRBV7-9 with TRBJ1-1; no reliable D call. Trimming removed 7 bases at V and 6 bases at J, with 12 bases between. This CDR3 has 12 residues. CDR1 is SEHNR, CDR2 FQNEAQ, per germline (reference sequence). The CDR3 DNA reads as TGTGCCAGCATTTCCGGGAGCGCTGAAGCTTTCTTT. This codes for CASISGSAEAFF.

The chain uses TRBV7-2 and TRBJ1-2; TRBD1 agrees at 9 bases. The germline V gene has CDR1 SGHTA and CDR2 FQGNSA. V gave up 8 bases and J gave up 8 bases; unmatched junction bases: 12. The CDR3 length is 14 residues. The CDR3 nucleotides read TGTGCCAGCGCTCCGGGACAGGGTTCCGGAGGCTACACCTTC. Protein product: CASAPGQGSGGYTF. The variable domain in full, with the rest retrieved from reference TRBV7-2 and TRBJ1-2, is GAGVSQSPSNKVTEKGKDVELRCDPISGHTALYWYRQSLGQGLEFLIYFQGNSAPDKSGLPSDRFSAERTGGSVSTLTIQRTQQEDSAVYLCASAPGQGSGGYTFGSGTRLTVV.

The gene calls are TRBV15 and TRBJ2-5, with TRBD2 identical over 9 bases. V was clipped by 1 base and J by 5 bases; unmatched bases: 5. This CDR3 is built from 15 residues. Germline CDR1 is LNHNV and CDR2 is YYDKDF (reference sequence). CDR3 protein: CATSRGGGAGETQYF. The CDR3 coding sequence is TGTGCCACCAGCAGAGGCGGGGGGGCCGGGGAGACCCAGTACTTC.

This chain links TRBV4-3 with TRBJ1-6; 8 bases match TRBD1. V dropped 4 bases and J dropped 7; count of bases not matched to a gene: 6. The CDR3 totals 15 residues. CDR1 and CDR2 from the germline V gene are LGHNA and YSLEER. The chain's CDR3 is CASSPGQGRNSPLHF. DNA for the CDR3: TGCGCCAGCAGCCCTGGACAGGGACGAAATTCACCCCTCCACTTT.

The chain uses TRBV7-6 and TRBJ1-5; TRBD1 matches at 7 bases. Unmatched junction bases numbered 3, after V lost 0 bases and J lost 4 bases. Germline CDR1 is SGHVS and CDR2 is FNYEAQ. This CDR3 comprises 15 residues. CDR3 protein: CASSLAAGGNQPQHF. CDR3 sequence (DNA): TGTGCCAGCAGCTTAGCGGCAGGGGGAAATCAGCCCCAGCATTTT.

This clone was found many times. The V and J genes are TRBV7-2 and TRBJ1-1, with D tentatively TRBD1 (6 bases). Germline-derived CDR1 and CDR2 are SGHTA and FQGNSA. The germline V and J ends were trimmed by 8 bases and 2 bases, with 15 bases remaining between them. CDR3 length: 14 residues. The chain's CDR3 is CASGRGGPNTEAFF. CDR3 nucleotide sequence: TGTGCCAGCGGGAGGGGGGGCCCTAACACTGAAGCTTTCTTT.

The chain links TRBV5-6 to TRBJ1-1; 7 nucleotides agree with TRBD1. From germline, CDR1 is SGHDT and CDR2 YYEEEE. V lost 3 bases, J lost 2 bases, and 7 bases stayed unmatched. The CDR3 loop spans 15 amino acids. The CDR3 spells CASSYMTGLNTEAFF. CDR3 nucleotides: TGTGCCAGCAGCTATATGACAGGGCTCAACACTGAAGCTTTCTTT.